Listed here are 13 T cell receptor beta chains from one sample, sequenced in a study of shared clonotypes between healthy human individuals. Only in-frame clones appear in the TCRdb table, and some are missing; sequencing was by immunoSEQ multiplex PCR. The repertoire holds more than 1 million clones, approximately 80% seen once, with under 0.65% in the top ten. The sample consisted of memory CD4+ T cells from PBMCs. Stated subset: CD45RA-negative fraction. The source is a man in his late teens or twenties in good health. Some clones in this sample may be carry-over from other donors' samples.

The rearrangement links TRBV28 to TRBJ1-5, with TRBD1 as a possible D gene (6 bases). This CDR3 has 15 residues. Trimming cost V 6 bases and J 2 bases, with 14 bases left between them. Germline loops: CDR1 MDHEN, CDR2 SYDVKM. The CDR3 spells CASRPQGKGNQPQHF. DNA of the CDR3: TGTGCCAGCAGACCTCAGGGGAAGGGCAATCAGCCCCAGCATTTT.

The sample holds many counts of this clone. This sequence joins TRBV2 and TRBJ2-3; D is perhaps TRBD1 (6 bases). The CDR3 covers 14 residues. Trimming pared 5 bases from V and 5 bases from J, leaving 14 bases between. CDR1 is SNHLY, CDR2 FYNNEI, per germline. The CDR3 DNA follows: TGTGCCAGCAGTTTCCAGGGGATTGGAGATACGCAGTATTTT. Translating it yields CASSFQGIGDTQYF.

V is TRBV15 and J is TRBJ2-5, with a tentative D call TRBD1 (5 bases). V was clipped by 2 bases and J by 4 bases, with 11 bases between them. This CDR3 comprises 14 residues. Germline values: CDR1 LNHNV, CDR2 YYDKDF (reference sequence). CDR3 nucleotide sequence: TGTGCCACCAGCAGACAGGGAAGAGGAGAGACCCAGTACTTC. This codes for CATSRQGRGETQYF.

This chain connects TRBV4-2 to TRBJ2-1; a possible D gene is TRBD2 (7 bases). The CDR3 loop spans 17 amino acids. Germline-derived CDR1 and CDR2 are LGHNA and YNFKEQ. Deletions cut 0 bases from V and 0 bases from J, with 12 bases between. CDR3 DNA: TGTGCCAGCAGCCAAGAGCCGGCGGGGGCCTCCTACAATGAGCAGTTCTTC. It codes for CASSQEPAGASYNEQFF.

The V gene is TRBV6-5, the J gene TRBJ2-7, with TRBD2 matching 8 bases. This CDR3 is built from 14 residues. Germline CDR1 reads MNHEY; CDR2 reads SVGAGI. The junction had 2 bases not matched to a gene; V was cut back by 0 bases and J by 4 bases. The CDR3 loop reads CASSYSREGYEQYF. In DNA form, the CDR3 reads TGTGCCAGCAGTTACTCCCGGGAGGGTTACGAGCAGTACTTC.

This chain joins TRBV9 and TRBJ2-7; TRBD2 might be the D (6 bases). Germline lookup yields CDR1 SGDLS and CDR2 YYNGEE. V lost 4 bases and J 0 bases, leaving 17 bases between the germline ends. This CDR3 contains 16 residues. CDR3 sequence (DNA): TGTGCCAGCAGCTCCCACCGGGACTCGAGCTCCTACGAGCAGTACTTC. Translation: CASSSHRDSSSYEQYF.

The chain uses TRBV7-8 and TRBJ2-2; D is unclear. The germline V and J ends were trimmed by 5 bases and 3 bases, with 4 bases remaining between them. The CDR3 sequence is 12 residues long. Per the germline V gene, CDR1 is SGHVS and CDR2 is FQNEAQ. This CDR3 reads CASSPDTGELFF. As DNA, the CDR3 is TGTGCCAGCAGCCCTGACACCGGGGAGCTGTTTTTT.

The CDR3 here is CASRFGPQETQYF. In nucleotides, the CDR3 is TGTGCCAGTCGCTTCGGCCCCCAAGAGACCCAGTACTTC. This sequence joins TRBV19 and TRBJ2-5, with no clear D. V gave up 8 bases and J gave up 1 base, with 11 bases separating them. Germline CDR1 is LNHDA and CDR2 is SQIVND (reference sequence). The CDR3 loop spans 13 amino acids.

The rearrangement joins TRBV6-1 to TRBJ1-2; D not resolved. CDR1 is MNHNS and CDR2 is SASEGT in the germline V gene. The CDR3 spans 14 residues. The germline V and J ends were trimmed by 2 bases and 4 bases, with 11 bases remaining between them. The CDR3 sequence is CASSEMQAPYGYTF. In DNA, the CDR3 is TGTGCCAGCAGTGAAATGCAGGCTCCCTATGGCTACACCTTC.

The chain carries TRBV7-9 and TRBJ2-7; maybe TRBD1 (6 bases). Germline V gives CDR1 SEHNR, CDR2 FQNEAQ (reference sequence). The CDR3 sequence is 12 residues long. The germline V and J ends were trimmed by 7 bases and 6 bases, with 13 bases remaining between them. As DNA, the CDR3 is TGTGCCAGCACTAGATCAGGGGCCGAGCAGTACTTC. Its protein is CASTRSGAEQYF.

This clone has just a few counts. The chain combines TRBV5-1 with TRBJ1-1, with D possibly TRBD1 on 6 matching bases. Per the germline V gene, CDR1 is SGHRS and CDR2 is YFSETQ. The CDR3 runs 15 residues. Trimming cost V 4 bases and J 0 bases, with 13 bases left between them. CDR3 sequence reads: CASSPRTELNTEAFF. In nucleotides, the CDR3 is TGCGCCAGCAGCCCCCGGACAGAGTTGAACACTGAAGCTTTCTTT.

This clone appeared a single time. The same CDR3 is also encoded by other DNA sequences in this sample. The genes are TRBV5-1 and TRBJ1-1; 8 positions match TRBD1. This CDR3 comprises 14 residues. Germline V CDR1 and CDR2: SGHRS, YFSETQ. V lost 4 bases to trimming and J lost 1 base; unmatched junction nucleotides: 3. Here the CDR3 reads CASSPDRGNTEAFF. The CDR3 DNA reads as TGCGCCAGCAGCCCTGACAGGGGGAACACTGAAGCTTTCTTT. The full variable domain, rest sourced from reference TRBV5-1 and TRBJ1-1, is KAGVTQTPRYLIKTRGQQVTLSCSPISGHRSVSWYQQTPGQGLQFLFEYFSETQRNKGNFPGRFSGRQFSNSRSEMNVSTLELGDSALYLCASSPDRGNTEAFFGQGTRLTVV.

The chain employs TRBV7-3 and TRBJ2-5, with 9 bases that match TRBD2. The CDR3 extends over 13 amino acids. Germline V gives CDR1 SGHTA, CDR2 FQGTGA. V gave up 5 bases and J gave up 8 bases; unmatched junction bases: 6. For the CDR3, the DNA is TGTGCCAGCAGCCCTCGGCGGGAGGGCACCCAGTACTTC. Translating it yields CASSPRREGTQYF. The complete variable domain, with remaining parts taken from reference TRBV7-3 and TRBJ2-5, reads GAGVSQTPSNKVTEKGKYVELRCDPISGHTALYWYRQSLGQGPEFLIYFQGTGAADDSGLPNDRFFAVRPEGSVSTLKIQRTERGDSAVYLCASSPRREGTQYFGPGTRLLVL.